These 21 T cell receptor beta chains came from one sample sequenced in a study of cytomegalovirus exposure and HLA in healthy donors. Vbeta (60) and Jbeta (13) primers were used in the PCR. Profiling relied on immunoSEQ multiplex PCR, and the TCRdb table lists in-frame clones only, not all of them. Of roughly 100,000 clones in the sample, approximately 76% were seen once. The sequencing input was PBMCs. The receptors here all came from a woman under 30 in good health and CMV-seropositive.

The chain recombines TRBV9 with TRBJ2-1; 11 bases fit TRBD2. The CDR3 length is 14 residues. The V and J ends lost 4 bases and 9 bases, in that order; junction bases with no gene match: 6. Germline values: CDR1 SGDLS, CDR2 YYNGEE. The CDR3 nucleotides read TGTGCCAGCAGCCCGGCTACTAGCGGGAGTGAGCAGTTCTTC. Amino acids: CASSPATSGSEQFF.

Comment on this clone: The junction departs from germline at one end; a sequencing error may be responsible. The rearrangement links TRBV9 to TRBJ2-6; D gene uncertain. CDR1 is SGDLS, CDR2 YYNGEE, per germline. The CDR3 length is 16 residues. This CDR3 is CAISVSSSSGANVLTF. CDR3 sequence (DNA): TGTGCCATCAGCGTATCGTCCAGCTCTGGGGCCAACGTCCTGACTTTC.

This clone was counted a few times. The chain recombines TRBV10-3 with TRBJ2-1; 11 bases agree with TRBD2. The germline V gene encodes CDR1 ENHRY and CDR2 SYGVKD. The CDR3 covers 14 residues. The junction had 6 bases not matched to a gene; V was cut back by 5 bases and J by 9 bases. Here the CDR3 DNA reads TGTGCCATCAGTACTAGCGGGAGTAGGATTGAGCAGTTCTTC. Translated: CAISTSGSRIEQFF.

The chain links TRBV27 to TRBJ1-4; TRBD1 might be the D (6 bases). Germline V lookup: CDR1 MNHEY, CDR2 SMNVEV (reference sequence). Deletions cut 3 bases from V and 4 bases from J, with 12 bases between. The length of the CDR3 is 15 residues. CDR3 DNA sequence: TGTGCCAGCAGTTTCCTACAGGGAAATAATGAAAAACTGTTTTTT. The encoded protein is CASSFLQGNNEKLFF.

This sequence joins TRBV7-9 and TRBJ1-2, with a possible D match to TRBD1 (5 bases). The CDR3 loop spans 16 amino acids. Germline V gene data show CDR1 as SEHNR and CDR2 as FQNEAQ (reference sequence). V was cut by 2 bases and J by 0 bases, with 13 bases left in between. The CDR3 sequence is CASSLRGVGSNYGYTF. CDR3 nucleotide sequence: TGTGCCAGCAGCTTACGGGGGGTCGGCTCTAACTATGGCTACACCTTC.

This clone was seen only once. This chain uses TRBV30 with TRBJ2-3, with 8 positions matching TRBD2. Germline loops: CDR1 GTSNPN, CDR2 SVGIG (reference sequence). This CDR3 has 16 amino acids. J lost 1 base, V lost 0 bases, and 6 bases had no gene match. The CDR3 reads CAWSVSTSGRTDTQYF. For the CDR3, the DNA is TGTGCCTGGAGTGTATCAACTAGCGGACGCACAGATACGCAGTATTTT.

V is TRBV30 and J is TRBJ2-7; 8 nucleotides agree with TRBD1. Germline V gene lookup returns CDR1 GTSNPN and CDR2 SVGIG (reference sequence). The CDR3 totals 15 residues. V lost 0 bases to trimming and J lost 6 bases; unmatched junction nucleotides: 10. The CDR3 here is CAWSVWAGGLGEQYF. Written as DNA, the CDR3 is TGTGCCTGGAGTGTATGGGCAGGGGGCTTAGGCGAGCAGTACTTC.

The chain links TRBV11-3 to TRBJ2-2; TRBD1 agrees at 9 bases. There are 14 residues in the CDR3. CDR1 is SGHNT and CDR2 is YENEEA in the germline V gene. The V gene end was trimmed by 1 base and the J gene end by 7 bases; junction bases not matched to a gene: 1. CDR3 DNA sequence: TGTGCCAGCAGCTTAGGACAGGGGGTCGGGGAGCTGTTTTTT. Residues: CASSLGQGVGELFF.

The rearrangement joins TRBV2 to TRBJ2-7, with TRBD2 identical over 7 bases. Germline lookup yields CDR1 SNHLY and CDR2 FYNNEI. V trimming: 6 bases; J trimming: 1 base; junction bases outside the gene matches: 6. The CDR3 loop spans 14 amino acids. DNA of the CDR3: TGTGCCAGCAGCCCCAGGACTAGTTCCTACGAGCAGTACTTC. Its translation is CASSPRTSSYEQYF.

The chain has TRBV28 and TRBJ2-5, with D tentatively TRBD2 (6 bases). V lost 3 bases to trimming and J lost 5 bases, with 13 bases between them. CDR1 is MDHEN, CDR2 SYDVKM, per germline. The CDR3 is 14 residues long. CDR3 sequence reads: CASSLGGGVETQYF. CDR3 DNA: TGTGCCAGCAGTTTGGGAGGAGGGGTGGAGACCCAGTACTTC.

The chain links TRBV7-6 to TRBJ1-5; tentatively, D is TRBD1 (5 bases). V gave up 1 base and J gave up 7 bases, with 8 bases separating them. The CDR3 totals 13 residues. The germline V gene encodes CDR1 SGHVS and CDR2 FNYEAQ. This CDR3 is CASSLEAGQPQHF. The DNA of the CDR3 is TGTGCCAGCAGCTTAGAGGCAGGGCAGCCCCAGCATTTT.

A note on this clone: Germline is not matched at one junction end, which may reflect a read error. This chain connects TRBV6-1 to TRBJ2-7, with D hard to call. The CDR3 has 15 residues. In germline, CDR1 is MNHNS, CDR2 SASEGT. The CDR3 DNA follows: TGTGTCAGCAGTGCCCTGGTAGTGGTAGCCTACGAGCAGTACTTC. It encodes CVSSALVVVAYEQYF.

This chain connects TRBV27 to TRBJ2-5; D uncertain. This CDR3 comprises 11 residues. In germline, CDR1 is MNHEY, CDR2 SMNVEV (reference sequence). The V end lost 4 bases, the J end lost 2 bases, and 2 bases lay between the germline ends. CDR3 sequence reads: CASSSQETQYF. The DNA for the CDR3 is TGTGCCAGCAGTTCACAAGAGACCCAGTACTTC.

The chain joins TRBV15 to TRBJ2-1, with 8 bases aligning to TRBD2. The CDR3 is 17 residues long. V was pared by 0 bases and J by 3 bases, with 7 bases of the junction left unmatched. Germline values: CDR1 LNHNV, CDR2 YYDKDF (reference sequence). The CDR3 is CATSRDWPTSDYNEQFF. DNA for the CDR3: TGTGCCACCAGCAGAGACTGGCCGACTAGCGACTACAATGAGCAGTTCTTC.

On this clone: The junction departs from the called germline gene at one end, perhaps through a read error. The gene calls are TRBV28 and TRBJ2-1; D not certain. The CDR3 runs 17 residues. Germline CDR1 MDHEN, CDR2 SYDVKM. CDR3 residues: CDSTSSSAASSYNEQFF. In DNA form, the CDR3 reads TGTGACAGCACCTCTAGTTCTGCGGCCAGCTCCTACAATGAGCAGTTCTTC.

About this clone itself: Germline and junction disagree at one end, which may indicate a read error. J is TRBJ2-1 and V is TRBV29-1; 9 positions match TRBD2. Germline V gives CDR1 SQVTM, CDR2 ANQGSEA. The CDR3 contains 20 residues. The CDR3: CSVEGAEVVQGLAPYNEQFF. CDR3 bases: TGCAGCGTCGAAGGCGCTGAAGTAGTGCAGGGACTAGCACCCTACAATGAGCAGTTCTTC.

About this clone: This CDR3 fails to terminate in the conserved phenylalanine or tryptophan, so it likely reflects a read error. V gene TRBV12-5 combines with J gene TRBJ1-5, with 7 bases identical to TRBD1. After removal of 4 bases from V and 2 bases from J, the junction contained 20 bases not matched to a gene. The V gene's germline CDR1 is LGHNT and CDR2 FRNRAP. This CDR3 contains 20 residues. DNA of the CDR3: TGTGCTAGTGGTTCAACTCCTTCCCTCTCACAGGGGCCGGGCAATCAGCCCCAGCATGTT. Protein: CASGSTPSLSQGPGNQPQHV.

The chain couples TRBV9 to TRBJ2-5; TRBD2 matches 8 bases. V lost 0 bases and J lost 4; bases outside the gene matches: 8. Germline values: CDR1 SGDLS, CDR2 YYNGEE. The CDR3 totals 16 residues. The CDR3 spells CASSVVGAGVGETQYF. DNA of the CDR3: TGTGCCAGCAGCGTAGTTGGAGCGGGAGTAGGAGAGACCCAGTACTTC.

The chain is built from TRBV5-1 and TRBJ2-5; 7 bases fit TRBD1. Germline CDR1 is SGHRS and CDR2 is YFSETQ. The ends lost 0 bases at V and 1 base at J; junction bases unmatched: 3. CDR3 size: 15 residues. In DNA form, the CDR3 reads TGCGCCAGCAGCTTGGGACAGGGCCTCCAAGAGACCCAGTACTTC. Translated, it gives CASSLGQGLQETQYF.

V gene TRBV4-1 combines with J gene TRBJ1-5; 9 bases map to TRBD1. Germline assignment: CDR1 MGHRA and CDR2 YSYEKL. The trim removed 0 bases at V and 2 bases at J, leaving 5 bases unmatched. The CDR3 loop spans 17 amino acids. CDR3 sequence reads: CASSQEGTGSGNQPQHF. The CDR3 nucleotides are TGCGCCAGCAGCCAAGAAGGGACAGGGAGTGGCAATCAGCCCCAGCATTTT.

V gene TRBV5-1 combines with J gene TRBJ2-1; 16 nucleotides line up with TRBD2. This CDR3 is built from 16 residues. Trimming removed 3 bases from V and 7 bases from J; junction bases left unmatched: 4. Germline V gives CDR1 SGHRS, CDR2 YFSETQ. CDR3 sequence (DNA): TGCGCCAGCAGCTGGGGACTAGCGGGAGGGCAGAATGAGCAGTTCTTC. Residues: CASSWGLAGGQNEQFF.